This T cell receptor beta chain was sequenced in a study of blood T cell repertoires in COVID-19. Study details: The United States, Italy and Spain supplied acute and convalescent COVID-19 samples. The cDNA or gDNA used as material had been derived from T cells, B-cell-depleted T cells, or PBMCs.

Trimming took off 10 bases at V and 4 bases at J, with 14 bases between the two ends. This CDR3 has 13 amino acids. Germline CDR1 and CDR2: LNHDA and SQIVND (reference sequence). In the original analysis: Amplification with reference gene primers provided the estimates of nucleated cell counts. Assay used: immunoSEQ multiplex PCR; TCRdb lists only in-frame clones, some missing. V, J and clone size are taken as reported in that table, and D and trimming were inferred from the DNA itself. This sample yields tens of thousands of clones, of which roughly three quarters are seen a single time; roughly 3% belongs to the top ten.

The origin of this receptor is a man aged 60 to 75 with acute or convalescent COVID-19. What was sequenced was peripheral blood. The chain is built from TRBV19 and TRBJ2-1; D is ambiguous. The CDR3 sequence is CATQALRYNEQFF. CDR3 nucleotides: TGTGCCACCCAGGCCCTGAGATACAATGAGCAGTTCTTC.